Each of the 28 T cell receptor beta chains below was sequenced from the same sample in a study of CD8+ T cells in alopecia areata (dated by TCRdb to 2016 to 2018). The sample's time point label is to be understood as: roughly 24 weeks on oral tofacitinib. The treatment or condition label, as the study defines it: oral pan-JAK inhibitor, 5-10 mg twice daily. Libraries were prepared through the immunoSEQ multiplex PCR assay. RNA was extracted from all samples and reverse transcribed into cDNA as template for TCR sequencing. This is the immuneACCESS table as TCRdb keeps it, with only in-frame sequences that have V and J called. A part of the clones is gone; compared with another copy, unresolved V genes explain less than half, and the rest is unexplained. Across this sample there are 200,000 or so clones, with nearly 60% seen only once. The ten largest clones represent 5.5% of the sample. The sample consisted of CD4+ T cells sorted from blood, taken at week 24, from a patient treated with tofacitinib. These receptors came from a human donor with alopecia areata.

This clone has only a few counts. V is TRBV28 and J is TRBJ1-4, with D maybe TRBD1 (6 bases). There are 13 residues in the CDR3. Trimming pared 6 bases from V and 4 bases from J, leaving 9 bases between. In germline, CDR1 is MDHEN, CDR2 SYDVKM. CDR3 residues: CASRDSLNEKLFF. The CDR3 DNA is TGTGCCAGCAGGGACAGCCTTAATGAAAAACTGTTTTTT. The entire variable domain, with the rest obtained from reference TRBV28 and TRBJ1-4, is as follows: DVKVTQSSRYLVKRTGEKVFLECVQDMDHENMFWYRQDPGLGLRLIYFSYDVKMKEKGDIPEGYSVSREKKERFSLILESASTNQTSMYLCASRDSLNEKLFFGSGTQLSVL.

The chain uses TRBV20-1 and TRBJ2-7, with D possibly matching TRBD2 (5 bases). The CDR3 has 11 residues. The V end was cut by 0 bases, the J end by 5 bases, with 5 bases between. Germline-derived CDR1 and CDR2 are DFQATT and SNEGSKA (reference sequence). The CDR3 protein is CSARDGDEQYF. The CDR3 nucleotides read TGCAGTGCTAGAGACGGGGACGAGCAGTACTTC.

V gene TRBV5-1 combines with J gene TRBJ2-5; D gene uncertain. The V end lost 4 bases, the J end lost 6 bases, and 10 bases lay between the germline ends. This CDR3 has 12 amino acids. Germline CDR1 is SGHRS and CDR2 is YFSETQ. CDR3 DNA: TGCGCCAGCAGCCAAACCCCCCAGACCCAGTACTTC. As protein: CASSQTPQTQYF.

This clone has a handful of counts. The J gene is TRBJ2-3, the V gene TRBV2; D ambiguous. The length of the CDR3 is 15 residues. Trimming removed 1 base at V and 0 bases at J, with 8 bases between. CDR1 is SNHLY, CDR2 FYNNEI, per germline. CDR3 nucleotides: TGTGCCAGCAGTGAAGGCTTTACTAGCACAGATACGCAGTATTTT. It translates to CASSEGFTSTDTQYF.

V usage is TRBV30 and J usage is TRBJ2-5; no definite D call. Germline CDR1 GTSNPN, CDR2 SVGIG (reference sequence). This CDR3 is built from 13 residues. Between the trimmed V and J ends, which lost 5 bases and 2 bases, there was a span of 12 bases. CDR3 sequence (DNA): TGTGCCTGGCTCGGCCTAGGGCAAGAGACCCAGTACTTC. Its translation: CAWLGLGQETQYF.

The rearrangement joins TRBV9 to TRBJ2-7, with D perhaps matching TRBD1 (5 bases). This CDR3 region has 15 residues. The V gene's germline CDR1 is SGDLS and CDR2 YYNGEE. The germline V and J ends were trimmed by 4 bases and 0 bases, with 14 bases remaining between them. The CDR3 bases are TGTGCCAGCAGCCTAAGTACAGGAAGCTCCTACGAGCAGTACTTC. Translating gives CASSLSTGSSYEQYF.

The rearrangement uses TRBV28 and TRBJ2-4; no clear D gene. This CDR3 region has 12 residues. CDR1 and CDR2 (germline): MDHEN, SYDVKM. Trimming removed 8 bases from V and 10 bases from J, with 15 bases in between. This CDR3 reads CASGDRRRIQYF. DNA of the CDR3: TGTGCCAGCGGCGACCGTAGAAGGATTCAGTACTTC.

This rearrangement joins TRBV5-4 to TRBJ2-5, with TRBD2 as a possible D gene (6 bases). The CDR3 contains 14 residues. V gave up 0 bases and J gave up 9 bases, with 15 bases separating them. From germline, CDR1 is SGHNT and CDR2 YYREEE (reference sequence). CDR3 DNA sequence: TGTGCCAGCAGCTTGGAACATCCCGGAGGGGCCCAGTACTTC. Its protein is CASSLEHPGGAQYF.

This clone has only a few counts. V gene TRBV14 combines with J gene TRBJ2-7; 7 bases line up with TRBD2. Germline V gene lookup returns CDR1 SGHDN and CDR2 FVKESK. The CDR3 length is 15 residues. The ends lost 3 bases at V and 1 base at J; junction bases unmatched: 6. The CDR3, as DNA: TGTGCCAGCAGCCAGGAACTAGCGTCGTCCTACGAGCAGTACTTC. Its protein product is CASSQELASSYEQYF.

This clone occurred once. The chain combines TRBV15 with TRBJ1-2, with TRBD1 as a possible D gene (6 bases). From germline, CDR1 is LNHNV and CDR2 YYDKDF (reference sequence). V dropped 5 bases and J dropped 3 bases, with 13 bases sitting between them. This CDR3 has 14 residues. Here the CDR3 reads CATSGLDRYYGYTF. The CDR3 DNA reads TGTGCCACCAGCGGGCTCGACAGGTACTATGGCTACACCTTC.

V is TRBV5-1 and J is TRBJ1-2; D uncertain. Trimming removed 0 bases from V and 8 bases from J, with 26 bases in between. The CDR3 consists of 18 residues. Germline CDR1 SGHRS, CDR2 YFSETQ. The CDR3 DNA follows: TGCGCCAGCAGCTTGGGACCGGAGCTCAGATCTTCCCGACGGGGCTACACCTTC. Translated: CASSLGPELRSSRRGYTF.

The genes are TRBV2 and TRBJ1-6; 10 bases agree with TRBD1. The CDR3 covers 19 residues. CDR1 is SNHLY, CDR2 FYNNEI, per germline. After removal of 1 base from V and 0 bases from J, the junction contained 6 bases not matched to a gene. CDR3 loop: CASSEGPGQGSSYNSPLHF. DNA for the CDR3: TGTGCCAGCAGTGAAGGGCCGGGACAGGGGAGCTCCTATAATTCACCCCTCCACTTT.

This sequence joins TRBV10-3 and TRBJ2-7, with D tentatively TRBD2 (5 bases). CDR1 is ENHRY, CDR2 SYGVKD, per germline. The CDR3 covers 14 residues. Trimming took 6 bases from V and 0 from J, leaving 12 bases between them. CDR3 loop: CAISRNGISYEQYF. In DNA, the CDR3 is TGTGCCATCAGCCGAAACGGGATCTCCTACGAGCAGTACTTC.

As DNA, the CDR3 is TGTGCCAGCAGCCGCGGCGACAGGCGCTCCTACGAGCAGTACTTC. Translated: CASSRGDRRSYEQYF. This chain connects TRBV13 to TRBJ2-7; TRBD1 is a possible D gene (6 bases). The CDR3 consists of 15 residues. Trimming cost V 5 bases and J 0 bases, with 14 bases left between them. Germline CDR1 PRHDT, CDR2 FYEKMQ (reference sequence).

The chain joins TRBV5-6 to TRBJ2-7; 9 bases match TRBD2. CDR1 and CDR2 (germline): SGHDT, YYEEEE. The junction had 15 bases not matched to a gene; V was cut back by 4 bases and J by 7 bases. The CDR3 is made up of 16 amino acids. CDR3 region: CASSAVVAGAGGEQYF. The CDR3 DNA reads TGTGCCAGCAGCGCCGTGGTAGCGGGAGCCGGGGGGGAGCAGTACTTC.

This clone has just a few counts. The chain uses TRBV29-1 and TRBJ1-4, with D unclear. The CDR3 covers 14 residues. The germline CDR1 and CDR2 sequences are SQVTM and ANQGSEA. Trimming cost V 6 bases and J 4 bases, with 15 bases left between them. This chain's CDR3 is CSVGLASVNEKLFF. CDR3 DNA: TGCAGCGTCGGTTTAGCCAGCGTTAATGAAAAACTGTTTTTT.

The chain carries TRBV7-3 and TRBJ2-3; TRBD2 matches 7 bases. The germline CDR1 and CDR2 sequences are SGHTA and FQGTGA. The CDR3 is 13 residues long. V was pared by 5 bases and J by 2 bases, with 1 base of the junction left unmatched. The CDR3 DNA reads TGTGCCAGCAGCCGACTAGCCACAGATACGCAGTATTTT. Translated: CASSRLATDTQYF.

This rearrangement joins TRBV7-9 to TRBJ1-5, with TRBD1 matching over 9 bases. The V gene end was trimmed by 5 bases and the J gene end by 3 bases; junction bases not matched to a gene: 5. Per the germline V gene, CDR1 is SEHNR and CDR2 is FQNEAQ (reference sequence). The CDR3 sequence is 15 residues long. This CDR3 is CASSGGTGYNQPQHF. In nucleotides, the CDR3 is TGTGCCAGCAGCGGCGGGACAGGGTACAATCAGCCCCAGCATTTT.

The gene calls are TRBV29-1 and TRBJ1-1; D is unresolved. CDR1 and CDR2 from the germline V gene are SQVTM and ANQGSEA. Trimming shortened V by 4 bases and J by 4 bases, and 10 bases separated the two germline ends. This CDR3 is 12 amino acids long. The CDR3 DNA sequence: TGCAGCGTTGGGCCGGGAGGCACTGAAGCTTTCTTT. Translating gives CSVGPGGTEAFF. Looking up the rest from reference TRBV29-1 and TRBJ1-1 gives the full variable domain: SAVISQKPSRDICQRGTSLTIQCQVDSQVTMMFWYRQQPGQSLTLIATANQGSEATYESGFVIDKFPISRPNLTFSTLTVSNMSPEDSSIYLCSVGPGGTEAFFGQGTRLTVV.

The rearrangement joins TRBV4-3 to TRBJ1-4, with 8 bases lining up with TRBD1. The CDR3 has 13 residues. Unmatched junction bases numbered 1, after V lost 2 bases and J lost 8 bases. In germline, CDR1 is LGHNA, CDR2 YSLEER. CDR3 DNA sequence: TGCGCCAGCAGCCAACGACAGGGGGAAAAACTGTTTTTT. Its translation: CASSQRQGEKLFF.

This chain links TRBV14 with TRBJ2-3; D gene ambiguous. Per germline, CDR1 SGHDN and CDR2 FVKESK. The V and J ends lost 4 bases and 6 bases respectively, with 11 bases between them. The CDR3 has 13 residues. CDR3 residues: CASSRGPQDTQYF. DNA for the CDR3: TGTGCCAGCAGCCGAGGACCCCAGGATACGCAGTATTTT.

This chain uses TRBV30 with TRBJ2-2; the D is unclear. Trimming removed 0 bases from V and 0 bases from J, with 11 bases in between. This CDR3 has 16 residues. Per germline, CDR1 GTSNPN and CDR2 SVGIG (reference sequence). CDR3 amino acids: CAWSVLVQANTGELFF. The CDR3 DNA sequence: TGTGCCTGGAGTGTACTCGTACAAGCGAACACCGGGGAGCTGTTTTTT.

CDR3 nucleotide sequence: TGCAGCGTTGAAGAAGCCCGTCTGGGGGGGACCCAGTTCTTC. Protein product: CSVEEARLGGTQFF. This chain uses TRBV29-1 with TRBJ2-1; TRBD2 matches at 7 bases. Germline V gives CDR1 SQVTM, CDR2 ANQGSEA. This CDR3 has 14 amino acids. The J segment lost 13 bases and the V segment lost 0 bases, leaving 12 bases of the junction unmatched.

The CDR3 region is CASSLVDTEAFF. The CDR3 DNA sequence: TGTGCCAGCAGCTTAGTGGACACTGAAGCTTTCTTT. The rearrangement links TRBV11-2 to TRBJ1-1, with unresolved D. CDR3 length equals 12 residues. Per the germline V gene, CDR1 is SGHAT and CDR2 is FQNNGV. The V and J ends lost 1 base and 3 bases respectively, with 3 bases between them.

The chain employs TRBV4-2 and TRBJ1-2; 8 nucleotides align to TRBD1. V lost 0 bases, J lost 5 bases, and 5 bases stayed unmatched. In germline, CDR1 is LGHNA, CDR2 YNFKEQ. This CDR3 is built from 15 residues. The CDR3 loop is CASSQDLTGAYGYTF. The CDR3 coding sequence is TGTGCCAGCAGCCAAGACCTGACAGGGGCATATGGCTACACCTTC.

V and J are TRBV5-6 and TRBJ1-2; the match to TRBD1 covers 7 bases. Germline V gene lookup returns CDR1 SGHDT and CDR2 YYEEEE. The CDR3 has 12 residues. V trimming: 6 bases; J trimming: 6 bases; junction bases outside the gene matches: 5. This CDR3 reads CASKTGEDGYTF. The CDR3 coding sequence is TGTGCCAGCAAAACAGGGGAGGATGGCTACACCTTC.

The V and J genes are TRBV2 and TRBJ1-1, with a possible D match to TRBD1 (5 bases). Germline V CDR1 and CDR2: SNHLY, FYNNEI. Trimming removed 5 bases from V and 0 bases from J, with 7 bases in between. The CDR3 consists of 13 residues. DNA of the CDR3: TGTGCCAGCAGTCCGGGGCTGAACACTGAAGCTTTCTTT. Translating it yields CASSPGLNTEAFF.

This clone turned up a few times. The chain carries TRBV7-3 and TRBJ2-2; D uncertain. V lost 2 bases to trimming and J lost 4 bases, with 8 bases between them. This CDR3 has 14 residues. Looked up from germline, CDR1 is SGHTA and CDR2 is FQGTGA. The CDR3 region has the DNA TGTGCCAGCAGCTTACAAGGAGCCACCGGGGAGCTGTTTTTT. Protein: CASSLQGATGELFF.